A selection of T cell receptor beta chains follows, all from one sample in a study of T cell changes during pregnancy in multiple sclerosis. Using immunoSEQ multiplex PCR, the repertoire was profiled, and TCRdb retains in-frame clones only, with some absent. The sample has about 81,000 clones; just over 90% are singletons. Here the sequenced sample was peripheral blood, taken in the third trimester of pregnancy. These receptors were collected from a female donor in good health, enrolled as a control in a pregnancy study. The CDR3 runs from the conserved cysteine through the conserved F or W. A D gene is named only where the DNA matches it firmly. Not every row has a clone size; where given, it reads once, few, many or a size class.

clone_size: -; d_call: -; j_call: TRBJ2-3; v_call: TRBV6-1; cdr3_length: 13; cdr3_aa: CASRSRGTDTQYF; cdr3_nt: TGTGCCAGCAGGAGCAGGGGAACAGATACGCAGTATTTT
clone_size: once; d_call: TRBD1; j_call: TRBJ2-6; v_call: TRBV27; cdr3_length: 15; cdr3_aa: CASSYRGTGANVLTF; cdr3_nt: TGTGCCAGCAGTTACAGGGGTACTGGGGCCAACGTCCTGACTTTC
clone_size: once; d_call: -; j_call: TRBJ2-7; v_call: TRBV30; cdr3_length: 14; cdr3_aa: CAWEVQGGPYEQYF; cdr3_nt: TGTGCCTGGGAGGTTCAGGGGGGTCCCTACGAGCAGTACTTC
clone_size: -; d_call: -; j_call: TRBJ2-7; v_call: TRBV28; cdr3_length: 14; cdr3_aa: CASSSNTGLDEQYF; cdr3_nt: TGTGCCAGCAGCTCCAACACAGGTTTAGACGAGCAGTACTTC
clone_size: -; d_call: TRBD1; j_call: TRBJ2-5; v_call: TRBV5-6; cdr3_length: 14; cdr3_aa: CASSWDRAKETQYF; cdr3_nt: TGTGCCAGCAGCTGGGACAGGGCCAAAGAGACCCAGTACTTC
clone_size: -; d_call: -; j_call: TRBJ1-2; v_call: TRBV14; cdr3_length: 13; cdr3_aa: CASSQGQFYGYTF; cdr3_nt: TGTGCCAGCAGCCAAGGACAGTTCTATGGCTACACCTTC
clone_size: -; d_call: TRBD2; j_call: TRBJ2-3; v_call: TRBV15; cdr3_length: 15; cdr3_aa: CATSRSGRIADTQYF; cdr3_nt: TGTGCCACCAGCAGAAGCGGGAGAATTGCAGATACGCAGTATTTT
clone_size: -; d_call: TRBD2; j_call: TRBJ2-1; v_call: TRBV6-5; cdr3_length: 13; cdr3_aa: CASTKAGTNEQFF; cdr3_nt: TGTGCCAGCACAAAAGCGGGAACCAATGAGCAGTTCTTC
clone_size: -; d_call: -; j_call: TRBJ1-1; v_call: TRBV27; cdr3_length: 16; cdr3_aa: CASSLIGRAVGTEAFF; cdr3_nt: TGTGCCAGCAGTTTGATTGGCAGGGCAGTGGGCACTGAAGCTTTCTTT
clone_size: -; d_call: TRBD2; j_call: TRBJ2-2; v_call: TRBV2; cdr3_length: 16; cdr3_aa: CASRGSGRASAGELFF; cdr3_nt: TGTGCCAGCAGGGGGAGCGGGAGGGCCTCCGCCGGGGAGCTGTTTTTT
clone_size: -; d_call: TRBD1; j_call: TRBJ1-5; v_call: TRBV6-5; cdr3_length: 15; cdr3_aa: CASSRQGSVNQPQHF; cdr3_nt: TGTGCCAGCAGTCGACAGGGTAGTGTCAATCAGCCCCAGCATTTT
clone_size: -; d_call: -; j_call: TRBJ2-7; v_call: TRBV28; cdr3_length: 14; cdr3_aa: CASSFRGGSYEQYF; cdr3_nt: TGTGCCAGCAGTTTCAGGGGAGGGTCCTACGAGCAGTACTTC
clone_size: -; d_call: TRBD1; j_call: TRBJ2-3; v_call: TRBV12-5; cdr3_length: 15; cdr3_aa: CASGPSGQGTDTQYF; cdr3_nt: TGTGCTAGTGGTCCGTCCGGACAGGGCACAGATACGCAGTATTTT
clone_size: -; d_call: -; j_call: TRBJ2-1; v_call: TRBV5-4; cdr3_length: 15; cdr3_aa: CASSPVRLAYNEQFF; cdr3_nt: TGTGCCAGCAGCCCGGTCCGGCTAGCCTACAATGAGCAGTTCTTC
clone_size: -; d_call: -; j_call: TRBJ2-2; v_call: TRBV6-1; cdr3_length: 15; cdr3_aa: CASSEVEQPGGELFF; cdr3_nt: TGTGCCAGCAGTGAGGTGGAGCAGCCCGGCGGGGAGCTGTTTTTT
clone_size: -; d_call: TRBD2; j_call: TRBJ2-5; v_call: TRBV2; cdr3_length: 14; cdr3_aa: CASRETSGVETQYF; cdr3_nt: TGTGCCAGCAGGGAGACTAGCGGAGTAGAGACCCAGTACTTC
clone_size: -; d_call: -; j_call: TRBJ1-2; v_call: TRBV28; cdr3_length: 15; cdr3_aa: CASSGWDDRIYGYTF; cdr3_nt: TGTGCCAGCAGTGGGTGGGACGACAGGATCTATGGCTACACCTTC
clone_size: -; d_call: TRBD1; j_call: TRBJ2-5; v_call: TRBV18; cdr3_length: 18; cdr3_aa: CASSPLYPRDSQQETQYF; cdr3_nt: TGTGCCAGCTCACCACTTTATCCCCGGGACAGTCAACAAGAGACCCAGTACTTC
clone_size: -; d_call: -; j_call: TRBJ2-1; v_call: TRBV7-9; cdr3_length: 17; cdr3_aa: CASSLGRSGFSYNEQFF; cdr3_nt: TGTGCCAGCAGCTTAGGTCGGTCCGGGTTCTCCTACAATGAGCAGTTCTTC
clone_size: -; d_call: -; j_call: TRBJ2-1; v_call: TRBV4-1; cdr3_length: 14; cdr3_aa: CASSLGVGGNEQFF; cdr3_nt: TGCGCCAGCAGCCTCGGGGTAGGTGGGAATGAGCAGTTCTTC
clone_size: -; d_call: TRBD1; j_call: TRBJ2-7; v_call: TRBV6-6; cdr3_length: 13; cdr3_aa: CASSYDRAYEQYF; cdr3_nt: TGTGCCAGCAGTTACGACAGGGCCTACGAGCAGTACTTC
clone_size: -; d_call: -; j_call: TRBJ1-2; v_call: TRBV6-5; cdr3_length: 14; cdr3_aa: CASSPAQGSYGYTF; cdr3_nt: TGTGCCAGCAGCCCCGCGCAGGGGTCCTATGGCTACACCTTC
clone_size: -; d_call: TRBD1; j_call: TRBJ2-5; v_call: TRBV9; cdr3_length: 17; cdr3_aa: CASSVAGRGLHRETQYF; cdr3_nt: TGTGCCAGCAGCGTTGCCGGCAGGGGGCTACATAGGGAGACCCAGTACTTC
clone_size: once; d_call: -; j_call: TRBJ1-5; v_call: TRBV18; cdr3_length: 19; cdr3_aa: CASSRSYQGGDNSNQPQHF; cdr3_nt: TGTGCCAGCTCACGATCGTACCAGGGCGGAGATAATAGCAATCAGCCCCAGCATTTT
clone_size: -; d_call: TRBD1; j_call: TRBJ2-7; v_call: TRBV2; cdr3_length: 14; cdr3_aa: CASNRGQGFNEQYF; cdr3_nt: TGTGCCAGCAACCGGGGACAGGGGTTCAACGAGCAGTACTTC
clone_size: -; d_call: TRBD1; j_call: TRBJ2-3; v_call: TRBV5-1; cdr3_length: 15; cdr3_aa: CASANGDRASDTQYF; cdr3_nt: TGCGCCAGCGCAAATGGGGACAGGGCATCAGATACGCAGTATTTT
clone_size: once; d_call: -; j_call: TRBJ2-7; v_call: TRBV5-8; cdr3_length: 10; cdr3_aa: CASSFDKQYF; cdr3_nt: TGTGCCAGCAGCTTTGACAAGCAGTACTTC
clone_size: -; d_call: -; j_call: TRBJ2-3; v_call: TRBV2; cdr3_length: 13; cdr3_aa: CASSAVSTDTQYF; cdr3_nt: TGTGCCAGCAGTGCTGTTAGCACAGATACGCAGTATTTT
clone_size: -; d_call: -; j_call: TRBJ1-1; v_call: TRBV5-1; cdr3_length: 13; cdr3_aa: CASSFTGITEAFF; cdr3_nt: TGCGCCAGCAGCTTCACAGGGATAACGGAAGCTTTCTTT
clone_size: -; d_call: -; j_call: TRBJ1-5; v_call: TRBV4-1; cdr3_length: 14; cdr3_aa: CASSQDSVTQPQHF; cdr3_nt: TGCGCCAGCAGCCAAGATTCGGTTACTCAGCCCCAGCATTTT
clone_size: -; d_call: TRBD2; j_call: TRBJ2-5; v_call: TRBV2; cdr3_length: 13; cdr3_aa: CASSDSGSPTQYF; cdr3_nt: TGTGCCAGCAGTGATAGCGGGTCGCCGACCCAGTACTTC
clone_size: -; d_call: -; j_call: TRBJ2-7; v_call: TRBV2; cdr3_length: 12; cdr3_aa: CASSEQGNEQYF; cdr3_nt: TGTGCCAGCAGTGAACAGGGAAACGAGCAGTACTTC
clone_size: -; d_call: TRBD2; j_call: TRBJ2-7; v_call: TRBV5-1; cdr3_length: 15; cdr3_aa: CASSLGGRAVYEQYF; cdr3_nt: TGCGCCAGCAGCTTGGGTGGGAGGGCCGTTTACGAGCAGTACTTC
clone_size: -; d_call: -; j_call: TRBJ1-2; v_call: TRBV5-1; cdr3_length: 17; cdr3_aa: CASSPGVSGNLNYGYTF; cdr3_nt: TGCGCCAGCAGCCCTGGAGTCTCTGGCAACCTTAACTATGGCTACACCTTC
clone_size: -; d_call: -; j_call: TRBJ1-1; v_call: TRBV7-9; cdr3_length: 14; cdr3_aa: CASSPDRQNTEAFF; cdr3_nt: TGTGCCAGCAGCCCGGACAGACAGAACACTGAAGCTTTCTTT
clone_size: -; d_call: TRBD2; j_call: TRBJ2-2; v_call: TRBV5-1; cdr3_length: 17; cdr3_aa: CASTYSFGRAPTGELFF; cdr3_nt: TGCGCCAGCACCTATTCGTTTGGGAGGGCCCCCACCGGGGAGCTGTTTTTT
clone_size: once; d_call: -; j_call: TRBJ1-2; v_call: TRBV28; cdr3_length: 14; cdr3_aa: CASSLPKGFNGYTF; cdr3_nt: TGTGCCAGCAGCCTTCCAAAGGGGTTTAACGGCTACACCTTC
clone_size: -; d_call: TRBD2; j_call: TRBJ2-3; v_call: TRBV2; cdr3_length: 16; cdr3_aa: CASTSGTSGVLDTQYF; cdr3_nt: TGTGCCAGCACCTCCGGGACTAGCGGGGTGCTAGATACGCAGTATTTT
clone_size: -; d_call: TRBD2; j_call: TRBJ2-3; v_call: TRBV7-2; cdr3_length: 18; cdr3_aa: CASSLARGLAEGSDTQYF; cdr3_nt: TGTGCCAGCAGCTTAGCGCGCGGACTAGCCGAGGGGTCAGATACGCAGTATTTT
clone_size: -; d_call: TRBD2; j_call: TRBJ2-1; v_call: TRBV28; cdr3_length: 19; cdr3_aa: CASSPLQGSGLAGAHEQFF; cdr3_nt: TGTGCCAGCAGTCCGTTACAGGGGTCGGGGCTAGCGGGAGCACATGAGCAGTTCTTC
clone_size: -; d_call: TRBD2; j_call: TRBJ2-1; v_call: TRBV19; cdr3_length: 16; cdr3_aa: CASSARLAGGYNEQFF; cdr3_nt: TGTGCCAGTAGTGCACGACTAGCGGGAGGTTACAATGAGCAGTTCTTC
clone_size: -; d_call: -; j_call: TRBJ1-5; v_call: TRBV12-5; cdr3_length: 14; cdr3_aa: CASGLTPRGQPQHF; cdr3_nt: TGTGCTAGTGGTTTAACCCCCCGGGGTCAGCCCCAGCATTTT
clone_size: -; d_call: TRBD1; j_call: TRBJ2-5; v_call: TRBV28; cdr3_length: 15; cdr3_aa: CATRQGQGIIQTQYF; cdr3_nt: TGTGCCACCCGCCAGGGACAGGGGATCATCCAGACCCAGTACTTC
clone_size: once; d_call: -; j_call: TRBJ1-3; v_call: TRBV11-2; cdr3_length: 13; cdr3_aa: CASSGLSGNTIYF; cdr3_nt: TGTGCCAGCAGCGGACTTTCTGGAAACACCATATATTTT
clone_size: -; d_call: -; j_call: TRBJ2-7; v_call: TRBV4-1; cdr3_length: 15; cdr3_aa: CASSHRGASAYEQYF; cdr3_nt: TGCGCCAGCAGCCACCGGGGGGCTAGCGCCTACGAGCAGTACTTC
clone_size: -; d_call: TRBD2; j_call: TRBJ2-1; v_call: TRBV9; cdr3_length: 15; cdr3_aa: CASSASGLAGDEQFF; cdr3_nt: TGTGCCAGCAGCGCCTCGGGACTAGCGGGAGATGAGCAGTTCTTC
clone_size: -; d_call: -; j_call: TRBJ2-1; v_call: TRBV21-1; cdr3_length: 17; cdr3_aa: CASSLGTSKGAEREQFF; cdr3_nt: TGTGCCAGCAGCTTAGGGACTAGCAAAGGGGCCGAGCGTGAGCAGTTCTTC
clone_size: once; d_call: -; j_call: TRBJ1-1; v_call: TRBV6-1; cdr3_length: 14; cdr3_aa: CASSRRGINTEAFF; cdr3_nt: TGTGCCAGCAGCCGCAGGGGAATTAACACTGAAGCTTTCTTT
clone_size: -; d_call: -; j_call: TRBJ1-3; v_call: TRBV10-3; cdr3_length: 13; cdr3_aa: CAIGLSSGNTIYF; cdr3_nt: TGTGCCATCGGACTGAGCTCTGGAAACACCATATATTTT
clone_size: -; d_call: TRBD1; j_call: TRBJ1-5; v_call: TRBV27; cdr3_length: 13; cdr3_aa: CASSHRGHQPQHF; cdr3_nt: TGTGCCAGCAGCCACAGGGGGCATCAGCCCCAGCATTTT
clone_size: -; d_call: TRBD1; j_call: TRBJ2-2; v_call: TRBV5-1; cdr3_length: 16; cdr3_aa: CASSLDTGGGSGELFF; cdr3_nt: TGCGCCAGCAGCTTGGACACAGGGGGTGGCTCCGGGGAGCTGTTTTTT
clone_size: -; d_call: -; j_call: TRBJ2-2; v_call: TRBV19; cdr3_length: 15; cdr3_aa: CASHSGTLNTGELFF; cdr3_nt: TGTGCCAGTCATTCCGGGACACTCAACACCGGGGAGCTGTTTTTT
clone_size: -; d_call: TRBD1; j_call: TRBJ2-7; v_call: TRBV18; cdr3_length: 14; cdr3_aa: CASSPTGGPYEQYF; cdr3_nt: TGTGCCAGCTCACCTACAGGGGGACCCTACGAGCAGTACTTC